This section outlines one T cell receptor beta chain sequence together with its context. Its antigen is undetermined. The entry originates in a study of T cell clonotyping in hematopoietic cell transplantation. Notes on the study in general: Few recipient clonotypes overlapped donors; over 95% were de novo at given depth. Cells were unsorted, so CD4 and CD8 contributions were not separated. Pathologically expanded recipient clonotypes increased progressively from day 30 to day 180 as diversity fell.

The sample's time point: recipient sample about 28 days before transplant, after cytoreduction. The method was immunoSEQ multiplex PCR; TCRdb's version includes in-frame clones alone and lacks a portion of them. The sample has roughly 30,000 clones, 82% seen once. The clonotype originates from a man aged 35 to 55 with acute myeloid leukemia. Some clones in this sample may be carry-over from other donors' samples. This material consisted of peripheral blood mononuclear cells, taken before stem cell transplant.

CDR3: CAWISSGAGVSRFIRQYF. The CDR3 DNA follows: TGTGCCTGGATAAGCAGTGGGGCAGGGGTATCTCGTTTTATCCGGCAGTACTTC. The chain combines TRBV30 with TRBJ2-7, with D possibly matching TRBD1 (6 bases). V shed 4 bases and J shed 9 bases, with 34 bases lying between them. The CDR3 runs to 18 residues. Germline CDR1 GTSNPN, CDR2 SVGIG (reference sequence). The full variable domain, rest sourced from reference TRBV30 and TRBJ2-7, is SQTIHQWPATLVQPVGSPLSLECTVEGTSNPNLYWYRQAAGRGLQLLFYSVGIGQISSEVPQNLSASRPQDRQFILSSKKLLLSDSGFYLCAWISSGAGVSRFIRQYFGPGTRLTVT.